This T cell receptor (beta chain) was identified during a study of cytomegalovirus exposure and HLA in healthy donors. Overall study context: In a previous analysis, 110 million or so unique TCR beta sequences were found from 150 million to 200 million T cells. Regarding the study as a whole: In most subjects, TCR beta sequences reportedly gave accurate predictions of HLA-A and HLA-B alleles.

When sampled, the donors appeared nominally healthy, though they likely had unrecorded immune exposures. CDR3 length: 14 amino acids. The germline V and J ends were trimmed by 7 bases and 5 bases, with 16 bases remaining between them. Germline V CDR1 and CDR2: MDHEN, SYDVKM. For this clone: Its antigen is not identified.

60 Vbeta and 13 Jbeta primers were used in PCR. Method: immunoSEQ multiplex PCR; TCRdb's copy keeps in-frame clones and lacks some. The sample has under 45,000 clones, roughly 60% seen once; the top ten hold about 8.7%. This chain links TRBV28 with TRBJ2-3, with D tentatively TRBD2 (6 bases). This clonotype originated in a human donor in good health. Sample: PBMCs. The CDR3 loop reads CASTVGGSEDTQYF. CDR3 sequence (DNA): TGTGCCAGCACAGTGGGGGGTAGTGAAGATACGCAGTATTTT.